A single sample is the source of the 21 T cell receptor beta chains below, sequenced in a study of blood T cells in healthy people across ages. The second PCR ran about 6 to 12 cycles with a sample-barcoded 5' primer and J-beta primers. TCRdb used MiXCR to reprocess the 5' RACE reads, holding one entry per CDR3 protein. The table includes about 600,000 distinct CDR3 sequences, around half detected once. The sequenced sample consisted of blood. These receptors all stem from a man aged 80 or over in good health.

The gene calls are TRBV3-1 and TRBJ1-2; possible D gene TRBD1, 5 bases. In germline, CDR1 is LGHDT, CDR2 YNNKEL (reference sequence). The length of the CDR3 is 16 residues. The ends were cut back, 1 base at V and 8 bases at J, with 20 bases in the middle. CDR3 bases: TGTGCCAGCAGCCAAGTGGGGGAGGGGCAAGCGTACGGCTACACCTTC. Its translation is CASSQVGEGQAYGYTF.

On this clonotype itself: A much larger clone differs from this one at a single base, so this may be a read error. This chain joins TRBV4-2 and TRBJ1-1, with D unclear. Germline CDR1 LGHNA, CDR2 YNFKEQ. CDR3 length: 13 residues. V was shortened by 2 bases and J by 1 base, with 5 bases between the two germline ends. The CDR3 DNA reads as TGTGCCAGCAGCCAACAACAGAACACTGAAGCTTTCTTT. Its protein is CASSQQQNTEAFF.

This rearrangement joins TRBV28 to TRBJ2-7, with D tentatively TRBD1 (5 bases). Germline V gives CDR1 MDHEN, CDR2 SYDVKM. The V and J ends lost 5 bases and 0 bases respectively, with 14 bases between them. This CDR3 has 15 amino acids. This CDR3 is CASSPSDISSYEQYF. CDR3 in DNA: TGTGCCAGCAGTCCTTCGGACATATCCTCCTACGAGCAGTACTTC. The full variable domain, with the rest looked up from reference TRBV28 and TRBJ2-7, is DVKVTQSSRYLVKRTGEKVFLECVQDMDHENMFWYRQDPGLGLRLIYFSYDVKMKEKGDIPEGYSVSREKKERFSLILESASTNQTSMYLCASSPSDISSYEQYFGPGTRLTVT.

The DNA of the CDR3 is TGTGCCAGCAGCTTTCGGGGGGACGATACTGAAGCTTTCTTT. It encodes CASSFRGDDTEAFF. The V gene is TRBV11-2, the J gene TRBJ1-1; tentative D call: TRBD1 (5 bases). The CDR3 has 14 amino acids. The germline gives CDR1 SGHAT, CDR2 FQNNGV. V was shortened by 3 bases and J by 5 bases, with 13 bases between the two germline ends.

As DNA, the CDR3 is TGCAGCGTTGGTGAGGGGGTATACGAGCAGTACTTC. Its translation is CSVGEGVYEQYF. V is TRBV29-1 and J is TRBJ2-5, with D possibly matching TRBD1 (6 bases). TRBJ2-7 explains the end of the DNA better; the J call may be wrong. The length of the CDR3 is 12 residues. Germline V gene sequence: CDR1 SQVTM, CDR2 ANQGSEA.

This clonotype was counted only a few times. The chain has TRBV29-1 and TRBJ2-7, with 13 nucleotides matching TRBD2. J gave up 3 bases and V 4 bases, and 3 bases lay outside the gene matches. The CDR3 spans 14 residues. The germline CDR1 and CDR2 sequences are SQVTM and ANQGSEA. CDR3 nucleotide sequence: TGCAGCGTTGTTAGGACTAGCGGGGGCTACGAGCAGTACTTC. Translating gives CSVVRTSGGYEQYF.

There are a few counts of this clonotype. The chain couples TRBV6-5 to TRBJ2-7, with a tentative D call TRBD1 (5 bases). This CDR3 spans 14 amino acids. V was pared by 2 bases and J by 3 bases, with 11 bases between. Germline V CDR1 and CDR2: MNHEY, SVGAGI. In DNA, the CDR3 is TGTGCCAGCAGTTACGCGTCTAGGGGCTACGAGCAGTACTTC. It encodes CASSYASRGYEQYF.

J is TRBJ2-1 and V is TRBV20-1, with 15 bases lining up with TRBD2. V trimming: 6 bases; J trimming: 5 bases; junction bases outside the gene matches: 8. The CDR3 has 16 amino acids. Germline-derived CDR1 and CDR2 are DFQATT and SNEGSKA (reference sequence). CDR3 residues: CSAPGLAGGQNNEQFF. The CDR3 coding sequence is TGCAGTGCCCCGGGACTAGCGGGAGGCCAGAACAATGAGCAGTTCTTC.

This clonotype was seen a few times. The V call is TRBV7-2, the J call TRBJ2-3; either TRBD1 or TRBD2 may fit D (6 bases each). CDR3 length: 15 amino acids. V lost 2 bases and J 1 base, leaving 10 bases between the germline ends. CDR1 is SGHTA and CDR2 is FQGNSA in the germline V gene. DNA of the CDR3: TGTGCCAGCAGCTTAAGGGGGGCCCGCACAGATACGCAGTATTTT. Its translation is CASSLRGARTDTQYF. The whole variable domain, filled in from reference TRBV7-2 and TRBJ2-3, reads GAGVSQSPSNKVTEKGKDVELRCDPISGHTALYWYRQSLGQGLEFLIYFQGNSAPDKSGLPSDRFSAERTGGSVSTLTIQRTQQEDSAVYLCASSLRGARTDTQYFGPGTRLTVL.

The sample holds one count of this clonotype. This chain links TRBV5-1 with TRBJ2-6, with D possibly matching TRBD1 (6 bases). The V end lost 3 bases, the J end lost 0 bases, and 10 bases lay between the germline ends. This CDR3 spans 16 amino acids. CDR1 and CDR2 from the germline V gene are SGHRS and YFSETQ. CDR3 sequence: CASSWGPDSGANVLTF. The CDR3 nucleotides are TGCGCCAGCAGCTGGGGGCCTGACTCTGGGGCCAACGTCCTGACTTTC.

This clonotype has ten or more counts. The V gene is TRBV25-1, the J gene TRBJ2-6; TRBD1 matches at 8 bases. In germline, CDR1 is MGHDK, CDR2 SYGVNS. With V trimmed by 5 bases and J by 4 bases, 4 bases remained unmatched. CDR3 length: 15 amino acids. CDR3 nucleotides: TGTGCCAGCAGTCCACAGGGGGTAGGGGCCAACGTCCTGACTTTC. This gives the protein CASSPQGVGANVLTF. The full variable domain, rest sourced from reference TRBV25-1 and TRBJ2-6, is EADIYQTPRYLVIGTGKKITLECSQTMGHDKMYWYQQDPGMELHLIHYSYGVNSTEKGDLSSESTVSRIRTEHFPLTLESARPSHTSQYLCASSPQGVGANVLTFGAGSRLTVL.

The chain is built from TRBV9 and TRBJ2-3; D tentatively reads TRBD1 or TRBD2 (5 bases each). CDR3 length: 14 amino acids. The V gene's germline CDR1 is SGDLS and CDR2 YYNGEE. V lost 2 bases, J lost 3 bases, and 10 bases lay in between. The CDR3 nucleotides read TGTGCCAGCAGCGTCCAAGGGGAGACAGATACGCAGTATTTT. Protein: CASSVQGETDTQYF.

The CDR3 DNA reads TGTGCCAGCAGCCCGGACAGGAACACTAACTATGGCTACACCTTC. Amino acids: CASSPDRNTNYGYTF. V and J are TRBV5-4 and TRBJ1-2; 7 nucleotides align to TRBD1. The CDR3 extends over 15 amino acids. Germline V gene sequence: CDR1 SGHNT, CDR2 YYREEE (reference sequence). V shed 4 bases, J shed 0 bases, and the junction held 6 bases outside the gene matches. Based on the CDR3 plus reference TRBV5-4 and TRBJ1-2, the full variable domain is ETGVTQSPTHLIKTRGQQVTLRCSSQSGHNTVSWYQQALGQGPQFIFQYYREEENGRGNFPPRFSGLQFPNYSSELNVNALELDDSALYLCASSPDRNTNYGYTFGSGTRLTVV.

V gene TRBV7-2 combines with J gene TRBJ2-7; 10 positions match TRBD2. In germline, CDR1 is SGHTA, CDR2 FQGNSA. The CDR3 totals 16 residues. V was pared by 0 bases and J by 2 bases, with 4 bases of the junction left unmatched. Written as DNA, the CDR3 is TGTGCCAGCAGCTTAGCTAGCGGGAGGAAAACCTACGAGCAGTACTTC. Translation: CASSLASGRKTYEQYF.

This clonotype came up many times. The chain joins TRBV6-5 to TRBJ2-5; the match to TRBD2 covers 9 bases. Losses at the gene ends were 6 bases for V and 4 bases for J; bases not matched to a gene: 9. Germline loops: CDR1 MNHEY, CDR2 SVGAGI. The CDR3 contains 15 residues. The CDR3 DNA is TGTGCCAGCAGACCCTCTAGCGGGGAGACAGAGACCCAGTACTTC. Translation: CASRPSSGETETQYF.

V gene TRBV20-1 combines with J gene TRBJ1-6, with D possibly TRBD1 on 5 matching bases. This CDR3 has 17 residues. CDR1 is DFQATT, CDR2 SNEGSKA, per germline (reference sequence). With 2 bases removed from V and 2 bases from J, the gap between germline ends came to 16 bases. Here the CDR3 DNA reads TGCAGTGCTAGACCCTTTGGGAGGGGTGCCTATAATTCACCCCTCCACTTT. Translation gives CSARPFGRGAYNSPLHF.

J is TRBJ2-4 and V is TRBV11-2; possible D gene TRBD2, 6 bases. CDR1 and CDR2 from the germline V gene are SGHAT and FQNNGV. This CDR3 region has 14 residues. The V end lost 5 bases, the J end lost 7 bases, and 15 bases lay between the germline ends. The CDR3 region is CASSRIYGTNIQYF. CDR3 bases: TGTGCCAGCAGCCGCATTTATGGGACTAACATTCAGTACTTC.

This clonotype showed up just once. A junction boundary mismatches the germline segment, possibly from a read error. The J gene is TRBJ1-2, the V gene TRBV7-2; possibly TRBD1 for D (6 bases). This CDR3 is 13 amino acids long. Germline CDR1 is SGHTA and CDR2 is FQGNSA. This CDR3 reads CVSSPDRNYGYTF. The CDR3 DNA sequence: TGTGTCAGCAGCCCGGACAGAAACTATGGCTACACCTTC.

V usage is TRBV2 and J usage is TRBJ1-2; D is uncertain. V was pared by 4 bases and J by 0 bases, with 15 bases between. CDR3 length: 16 amino acids. Germline V lookup: CDR1 SNHLY, CDR2 FYNNEI. CDR3 nucleotides: TGTGCCAGCAGTGTTGGGCCGGCAGCAGCTAACTATGGCTACACCTTC. Its translation: CASSVGPAAANYGYTF.

The chain links TRBV12-3 or TRBV12-4 to TRBJ1-4; 9 positions agree with TRBD1. CDR3 length: 16 amino acids. The V segment lost 3 bases and the J segment 8 bases; nucleotides outside the gene matches: 10. The CDR3 reads CASSFGPGQGWEKLFF. For the CDR3, the DNA is TGTGCCAGCAGTTTCGGACCGGGACAGGGTTGGGAAAAACTGTTTTTT.

The chain uses TRBV29-1 and TRBJ2-1, with D possibly being TRBD2 (7 bases). V lost 4 bases and J lost 4, with 23 bases in between. Germline V gene sequence: CDR1 SQVTM, CDR2 ANQGSEA. This CDR3 spans 17 amino acids. CDR3 loop: CSVGVEGGGLPYNEQFF. Written as DNA, the CDR3 is TGCAGCGTTGGGGTGGAGGGGGGGGGTCTCCCTTACAATGAGCAGTTCTTC.